The 28 T cell receptor beta chains below all came from one sample that was sequenced in a study of blood T cell repertoires in COVID-19. This table comes from immunoSEQ multiplex PCR, and its TCRdb copy is limited to in-frame clones, with some not included. The data contain 150,000 to 200,000 clones, nearly 90% of them singletons. Sequencing input: peripheral blood. Receptor source: a man between 60 and 70 years old with active or convalescent COVID-19.

The chain links TRBV29-1 to TRBJ1-4, with D perhaps TRBD1 (6 bases). Germline CDR1 SQVTM, CDR2 ANQGSEA. The germline V and J ends were trimmed by 0 bases and 5 bases, with 10 bases remaining between them. The CDR3 covers 14 residues. The CDR3 DNA sequence: TGCAGCGTTGAAGATCAGGGGAAGAATGAAAAACTGTTTTTT. It codes for CSVEDQGKNEKLFF.

V and J are TRBV5-6 and TRBJ2-7; 7 bases match TRBD1. Germline loops: CDR1 SGHDT, CDR2 YYEEEE. CDR3 length equals 14 residues. V was clipped by 0 bases and J by 5 bases; unmatched bases: 5. This CDR3 reads CASSLEQGNDEQYF. CDR3 bases: TGTGCCAGCAGCTTGGAACAGGGGAACGACGAGCAGTACTTC.

This chain uses TRBV24-1 with TRBJ2-2, with 9 bases identical to TRBD1. Germline V lookup: CDR1 KGHDR, CDR2 SFDVKD. The CDR3 covers 16 residues. Trimming took 4 bases from V and 6 from J; bases not matched to a gene: 8. The CDR3 protein is CATSERGQGLAGELFF. As DNA, the CDR3 is TGTGCCACCAGTGAGCGTGGACAGGGGCTCGCCGGGGAGCTGTTTTTT.

V gene TRBV12-3 or TRBV12-4 combines with J gene TRBJ1-1, with 10 bases identical to TRBD1. V shed 6 bases and J 6 bases; nucleotides not matched to a gene: 4. The CDR3 consists of 13 residues. The CDR3 nucleotides read TGTGCCAGCAGCCGACAGGGGGCATCTGAAGCTTTCTTT. This sequence encodes CASSRQGASEAFF.

The chain recombines TRBV10-3 with TRBJ2-2, with 11 bases that match TRBD2. Germline lookup yields CDR1 ENHRY and CDR2 SYGVKD. After removal of 5 bases from V and 0 bases from J, the junction contained 5 bases not matched to a gene. This CDR3 has 17 amino acids. The CDR3: CAISPTSGVANTGELFF. For the CDR3, the DNA is TGTGCCATCAGTCCGACTAGCGGGGTTGCGAACACCGGGGAGCTGTTTTTT.

This clone was seen only a few times. This chain joins TRBV6-4 and TRBJ1-6; D possibly corresponds to TRBD1 (6 bases). Trimming removed 6 bases at V and 5 bases at J, with 11 bases between. The CDR3 is 14 residues long. Germline assignment: CDR1 MRHNA and CDR2 SNTAGT. Here the CDR3 reads CASSLRGDNSPLHF. CDR3 coding DNA: TGTGCCAGCAGCCTCAGGGGAGATAATTCACCCCTCCACTTT.

V and J are TRBV9 and TRBJ2-3, with TRBD2 matching 14 bases. Germline lookup yields CDR1 SGDLS and CDR2 YYNGEE. V lost 0 bases, J lost 6 bases, and 9 bases stayed unmatched. CDR3 length: 18 amino acids. The CDR3 nucleotides are TGTGCCAGCAGCGTAGGGCTGGGACTAGCGGGGGAAGAGGATACGCAGTATTTT. The encoded protein is CASSVGLGLAGEEDTQYF.

This chain links TRBV6-5 with TRBJ1-6; 11 nucleotides align to TRBD1. The V gene end was trimmed by 1 base and the J gene end by 10 bases; junction bases not matched to a gene: 6. This CDR3 region has 16 residues. CDR1 and CDR2 from the germline V gene are MNHEY and SVGAGI. In DNA, the CDR3 is TGTGCCAGCAGTTACTTAGGACAGGGGGCGCCGTCACCCCTCCACTTT. As protein: CASSYLGQGAPSPLHF.

Note on this clone: One end of the junction fails to match germline, which may point to a read error. The genes are TRBV3-1 (or the pseudogene TRBV3-2) and TRBJ2-1; 11 bases fit TRBD2. This CDR3 is 14 amino acids long. Per germline, CDR1 LGHDT and CDR2 YNNKEL (reference sequence). In nucleotides, the CDR3 is TGTGCCAGCAGCCAAGACAGGCTAGCGGGGGGTAATGTCTTC. Residues: CASSQDRLAGGNVF.

The J gene is TRBJ2-5, the V gene TRBV10-3; 7 nucleotides align to TRBD2. The ends lost 7 bases at V and 4 bases at J; junction bases unmatched: 9. CDR3 length: 14 residues. Germline V gene lookup returns CDR1 ENHRY and CDR2 SYGVKD. The CDR3 nucleotides are TGTGCCATCAATCCCGGGGAGGGGTCAGAGACCCAGTACTTC. Protein product: CAINPGEGSETQYF.

V usage is TRBV27 and J usage is TRBJ2-7; perhaps TRBD1 as D (5 bases). The CDR3 consists of 13 residues. V gave up 4 bases and J gave up 3 bases, with 10 bases separating them. CDR1 is MNHEY, CDR2 SMNVEV, per germline (reference sequence). This chain's CDR3 is CASSSGRVYEQYF. DNA of the CDR3: TGTGCCAGCAGTTCAGGCAGGGTCTACGAGCAGTACTTC.

The chain couples TRBV5-1 to TRBJ1-3; possible D gene TRBD1, 5 bases. The germline V gene encodes CDR1 SGHRS and CDR2 YFSETQ. V was clipped by 0 bases and J by 3 bases, with 7 bases between them. This CDR3 contains 14 residues. CDR3 protein: CASSLVGGGNTIYF. CDR3 bases: TGCGCCAGCAGCTTGGTGGGGGGTGGAAACACCATATATTTT.

As regards this clone: The same CDR3 arises from other DNA sequences in this sample as well. The chain is built from TRBV14 and TRBJ1-5, with no clear D. V was pared by 0 bases and J by 7 bases, with 7 bases between. The CDR3 extends over 13 amino acids. Germline values: CDR1 SGHDN, CDR2 FVKESK. CDR3 residues: CASSQDQYQPQHF. CDR3 in DNA: TGTGCCAGCAGCCAAGATCAGTACCAGCCCCAGCATTTT.

The sample holds one count of this clone. The V gene is TRBV3-1 (or the pseudogene TRBV3-2), the J gene TRBJ1-1; TRBD1 agrees at 7 bases. V shed 2 bases and J 11 bases; nucleotides not matched to a gene: 5. The CDR3 is 12 residues long. CDR1 is LGHDT, CDR2 YNNKEL, per germline (reference sequence). The DNA for the CDR3 is TGTGCCAGCAGCCAAAAGACAGGGCGCGCTTTCTTT. Protein product: CASSQKTGRAFF.

The chain uses TRBV11-1 and TRBJ1-1; D is unclear. The CDR3 covers 12 residues. Germline CDR1 is SGHAT and CDR2 is FQDESV (reference sequence). The V end lost 5 bases, the J end lost 3 bases, and 7 bases lay between the germline ends. Here the CDR3 reads CASSVRDTEAFF. Written as DNA, the CDR3 is TGTGCCAGCAGCGTACGGGACACTGAAGCTTTCTTT.

The rearrangement joins TRBV5-1 to TRBJ2-7, with 7 bases fitting TRBD1. V dropped 4 bases and J dropped 3; count of bases not matched to a gene: 7. The CDR3 totals 14 residues. CDR1 and CDR2 (germline): SGHRS, YFSETQ. CDR3: CASSLEGAGYEQYF. The CDR3 DNA reads as TGCGCCAGCAGCCTCGAGGGGGCTGGCTACGAGCAGTACTTC.

This chain uses TRBV5-4 with TRBJ2-2, with D possibly TRBD1 on 5 matching bases. The V and J ends lost 4 bases and 3 bases respectively, with 10 bases between them. The CDR3 has 14 amino acids. Germline lookup yields CDR1 SGHNT and CDR2 YYREEE (reference sequence). The CDR3, as DNA: TGTGCCAGCAGCGTTGACAGATACACCGGGGAGCTGTTTTTT. Amino acids: CASSVDRYTGELFF.

The V gene is TRBV19, the J gene TRBJ1-1, with D perhaps matching TRBD1 (5 bases). Per the germline V gene, CDR1 is LNHDA and CDR2 is SQIVND (reference sequence). The V gene lost 3 bases and the J gene lost 4 bases, with 9 bases spanning the gap. This CDR3 contains 13 residues. The CDR3: CASSIGGGTEAFF. For the CDR3, the DNA is TGTGCCAGTAGTATTGGGGGGGGCACTGAAGCTTTCTTT.

The chain employs TRBV19 and TRBJ2-3; D possibly corresponds to TRBD2 (6 bases). Germline loops: CDR1 LNHDA, CDR2 SQIVND (reference sequence). The CDR3 spans 15 residues. The V and J ends lost 3 bases and 4 bases respectively, with 14 bases between them. The CDR3 coding sequence is TGTGCCAGTAGTATGGAAGTCGGAGGGTCAGATACGCAGTATTTT. It is translated as CASSMEVGGSDTQYF.

This chain connects TRBV27 to TRBJ1-6; weak D call: TRBD1 (5 bases). Germline CDR1 is MNHEY and CDR2 is SMNVEV (reference sequence). This CDR3 has 14 residues. Trimming left V 2 bases short and J 11 bases short, with 13 bases between. This chain's CDR3 is CASSLVQGETPLHF. CDR3 coding DNA: TGTGCCAGCAGTTTAGTTCAGGGTGAGACACCCCTCCACTTT.

The chain couples TRBV19 to TRBJ1-5, with 7 bases fitting TRBD1. V shed 4 bases and J 4 bases; nucleotides not matched to a gene: 1. CDR1 is LNHDA and CDR2 is SQIVND in the germline V gene (reference sequence). The CDR3 covers 13 residues. CDR3: CASSRGQNQPQHF. For the CDR3, the DNA is TGTGCCAGTAGTAGGGGACAGAATCAGCCCCAGCATTTT.

The CDR3 reads CASSQEGGRTIYF. The CDR3 bases are TGCGCCAGCAGCCAAGAGGGGGGGCGGACCATATATTTT. The V call is TRBV4-1, the J call TRBJ1-3; D is perhaps TRBD1 (6 bases). The V end lost 0 bases, the J end lost 10 bases, and 10 bases lay between the germline ends. The CDR3 totals 13 residues. Looked up from germline, CDR1 is MGHRA and CDR2 is YSYEKL.

The chain couples TRBV2 to TRBJ1-6; perhaps TRBD1 as D (5 bases). Trimming removed 7 bases from V and 2 bases from J, with 9 bases in between. Germline CDR1 SNHLY, CDR2 FYNNEI. The CDR3 has 14 residues. In DNA form, the CDR3 reads TGTGCCAGCAAACGACAGCCCTATAATTCACCCCTCCACTTT. Its translation is CASKRQPYNSPLHF. The entire variable domain, with the rest obtained from reference TRBV2 and TRBJ1-6, is as follows: EPEVTQTPSHQVTQMGQEVILRCVPISNHLYFYWYRQILGQKVEFLVSFYNNEISEKSEIFDDQFSVERPDGSNFTLKIRSTKLEDSAMYFCASKRQPYNSPLHFGNGTRLTVT.

The rearrangement joins TRBV4-1 to TRBJ1-2; TRBD1 might be the D (5 bases). Trimming pared 1 base from V and 5 bases from J, leaving 17 bases between. The CDR3 totals 16 residues. Germline CDR1 reads MGHRA; CDR2 reads YSYEKL. The CDR3 spells CASSQGPSGGVYGYTF. CDR3 nucleotides: TGCGCCAGCAGCCAAGGTCCGAGTGGGGGGGTTTATGGCTACACCTTC.

The chain couples TRBV6-6 to TRBJ2-4; possibly TRBD2 for D (5 bases). The V gene's germline CDR1 is MNHNY and CDR2 SVGAGI (reference sequence). V lost 6 bases and J 8 bases, leaving 14 bases between the germline ends. The CDR3 loop spans 13 amino acids. The CDR3 region is CASRLGSRDIQYF. The CDR3 DNA reads as TGTGCCAGCAGGTTGGGGAGTAGGGACATTCAGTACTTC.

The sample holds a few counts of this clone. The chain employs TRBV30 and TRBJ1-1; D call uncertain. V lost 4 bases and J lost 7, with 19 bases in between. Germline CDR1 and CDR2: GTSNPN and SVGIG (reference sequence). This CDR3 has 14 amino acids. As DNA, the CDR3 is TGTGCCTGGAACGACCTGCAGGTCGTCAGTGAAGCTTTCTTT. Protein sequence: CAWNDLQVVSEAFF.

The chain is built from TRBV29-1 and TRBJ1-2, with unresolved D. The CDR3 runs to 12 residues. Germline CDR1 is SQVTM and CDR2 is ANQGSEA. The V gene lost 6 bases and the J gene lost 1 base, with 9 bases spanning the gap. DNA for the CDR3: TGCAGCGTAGCTTCGGTTAACTATGGCTACACCTTC. This sequence encodes CSVASVNYGYTF.

This sequence joins TRBV9 and TRBJ2-5, with TRBD1 matching over 8 bases. This CDR3 spans 14 amino acids. With V trimmed by 3 bases and J by 3 bases, 4 bases remained unmatched. Germline-derived CDR1 and CDR2 are SGDLS and YYNGEE. The CDR3 bases are TGTGCCAGCAGCGCTCAGACAGGGGAAGAGACCCAGTACTTC. The encoded protein is CASSAQTGEETQYF.